This paragraph covers one T cell receptor beta chain sequence. CDR3 length: 16 residues. CDR1 is SGHVS and CDR2 is FNYEAQ in the germline V gene. Trimming pared 5 bases from V and 8 bases from J, leaving 21 bases between. Each CDR3 protein is one row after TCRdb ran MiXCR on the 5' RACE reads. The sample includes roughly 150,000 distinct CDR3 sequences, roughly a third of them seen just once. The sample belongs to a study of CD8 T cells in ankylosing spondylitis. The TCR was taken from a male donor with ankylosing spondylitis. Material for sequencing was synovial fluid, either unsorted or a sorted T cell fraction (not recorded which). The genes are TRBV7-6 and TRBJ2-2; D might be TRBD1 (6 bases). DNA of the CDR3: TGTGCCAGCAGCCTAAACGCCGGGACAACCCCGGGGGAGCTGTTTTTT. Its protein product is CASSLNAGTTPGELFF.